The 7 T cell receptor beta chains listed next were all sequenced from one sample in a study of human T cells and chemical hapten exposure. The time point: pre-sensitization, week 0. As for treatment: therapeutic diphenylcyclopropenone sensitization with weekly scalp DPC. TCRdb re-called the RACE reads through MiXCR, storing one row per CDR3 protein. Seen here are 50,000 to 65,000 distinct CDR3 sequences, 9.4% observed once, and the top ten hold more than 13%. The sequencing used whole blood, collected in connection with sensitization to the hapten diphenylcyclopropenone (DPC). These receptors were obtained from a woman in her thirties or forties with alopecia areata. Some clones in this sample may be carry-over from other donors' samples.

This clonotype was seen ten or more times. The rearrangement links TRBV4-1 to TRBJ2-7; D is undetermined. Trimming removed 1 base at V and 0 bases at J, with 4 bases between. The CDR3 contains 13 residues. CDR1 and CDR2 (germline): MGHRA, YSYEKL. CDR3 bases: TGCGCCAGCAGCCAAGCACCCTCCTACGAGCAGTACTTC. This codes for CASSQAPSYEQYF.

Ten or more counts support this clonotype. The CDR3 DNA reads as TGTGCCAGCAGCTTACGGAAGGATGAGCAGTTCTTC. Its protein product is CASSLRKDEQFF. This rearrangement joins TRBV7-9 to TRBJ2-1; D is undetermined. Trimming shortened V by 2 bases and J by 8 bases, and 7 bases separated the two germline ends. Looked up from germline, CDR1 is SEHNR and CDR2 is FQNEAQ (reference sequence). This CDR3 is 12 amino acids long.

This clonotype was seen at least ten times. V is TRBV6-1 and J is TRBJ1-6; D gene unclear. Trimming took 2 bases from V and 7 from J, leaving 18 bases between them. CDR1 and CDR2 from the germline V gene are MNHNS and SASEGT. This CDR3 has 17 amino acids. For the CDR3, the DNA is TGTGCCAGCAGTGAAAGTCTCGGCAGCTCCAGGAATTCACCCCTCCACTTT. Amino acid sequence: CASSESLGSSRNSPLHF.

V is TRBV14 and J is TRBJ2-3; tentative D call: TRBD2 (5 bases). Germline assignment: CDR1 SGHDN and CDR2 FVKESK. This CDR3 has 13 amino acids. Trimming pared 0 bases from V and 8 bases from J, leaving 9 bases between. This CDR3 reads CASSQDGVRTQYF. CDR3 in DNA: TGTGCCAGCAGCCAAGACGGGGTCCGTACGCAGTATTTT.

The rearrangement joins TRBV4-1 to TRBJ2-2; no definite D call. Germline V lookup: CDR1 MGHRA, CDR2 YSYEKL. The CDR3 spans 12 residues. With 3 bases removed from V and 6 bases from J, the gap between germline ends came to 5 bases. CDR3 amino acids: CASSHKSGELFF. As DNA, the CDR3 is TGCGCCAGCAGCCACAAGTCCGGGGAGCTGTTTTTT.

Regarding this clonotype: Its ends do not fully match the called genes, so a read error is possible. The chain couples TRBV7-6 to TRBJ2-3, with D possibly being TRBD1 (6 bases). The germline gives CDR1 SGHVS, CDR2 FNYEAQ. There are 14 residues in the CDR3. The CDR3 here is CANSLGQYTDTQYF. The CDR3 DNA follows: TGTGCCAACAGCCTTGGACAGTACACAGATACGCAGTATTTT.

This clonotype has a count of ten or more. The chain employs TRBV4-2 and TRBJ1-5; D unclear. This CDR3 has 14 residues. Trimming took off 3 bases at V and 0 bases at J, with 6 bases between the two ends. Germline loops: CDR1 LGHNA, CDR2 YNFKEQ. The CDR3 DNA follows: TGTGCCAGCAGCCAGCCCTTTAGCAATCAGCCCCAGCATTTT. Its translation: CASSQPFSNQPQHF.